This T cell receptor (beta chain) was identified in a study of blood T cell repertoires in COVID-19. Study-level information: Acute-phase and convalescent COVID-19 samples originated in the United States, Italy and Spain. In each case, the material was cDNA or gDNA derived from T cells, B-cell-depleted T cells, or PBMCs.

Original data processing: From reference gene primer amplification, estimates of nucleated cell counts were derived. Sequencing was performed with immunoSEQ multiplex PCR; in TCRdb, only in-frame clones are kept and a portion is missing. V, J and clone size are those of that table, while D and trimming were read from the DNA. The profile shows roughly 70,000 clones, around 92% of them singletons. CDR3 length: 12 residues. The V end was cut by 2 bases, the J end by 5 bases, with 7 bases between. Germline V gives CDR1 MDHEN, CDR2 SYDVKM. In the case of this clone: Other DNA variants within this sample encode the same CDR3.

The genes are TRBV28 and TRBJ2-7; the D gene is possibly TRBD2 (6 bases). The material sequenced was peripheral blood. This clonotype originated in a human donor with active COVID-19. The donor label of this sample is uncertain. Here the CDR3 DNA reads TGTGCCAGCAGTTTACGCGGGAACGAGCAGTACTTC. It specifies CASSLRGNEQYF.